The clone carrying this T cell receptor beta chain was observed a handful of times. Its antigen is not known. There are 17 residues in the CDR3. Trimming pared 0 bases from V and 4 bases from J, leaving 19 bases between. Per germline, CDR1 SGHNT and CDR2 YYREEE (reference sequence). These data originate in a study of cytomegalovirus exposure and HLA in healthy donors. Whole-study results and caveats: Rarity held for most TCR sequences, but there were some public TCRs that occurred in many donors.

Generated by immunoSEQ multiplex PCR, the TCRdb table keeps only in-frame clones and is missing some. The sample contains over 110,000 clones, 85% to 90% of which appear only once. The source material was PBMCs. This rearrangement joins TRBV5-4 to TRBJ1-2; D gene ambiguous. The source of this sequence is a man aged 18 to 30 in good health and CMV-seropositive. CDR3 sequence reads: CASSLDWSSGSSYGYTF. CDR3 coding DNA: TGTGCCAGCAGCTTGGATTGGAGTTCGGGTAGCTCCTATGGCTACACCTTC.